The entry below gives a single T cell receptor beta chain sequence along with its context. The data derive from a study of blood T cell repertoires in COVID-19. V lost 3 bases to trimming and J lost 3 bases; unmatched junction nucleotides: 10. This CDR3 is built from 17 residues. Germline assignment: CDR1 MDHEN and CDR2 SYDVKM. Those enrolled, adults aged about 18 to 89 years, came from fewer than 25 US areas. Authors' data handling: It was from reference gene primer amplification that nucleated cell counts were estimated. The assay was immunoSEQ multiplex PCR, and TCRdb's table has in-frame clones only and misses some. The D gene and trimming were derived from the DNA, and the V and J assignments and clone size from that table. Of 360,000 or so clones in the sample, roughly nine tenths were seen once.

The sample was PBMCs or T cells enriched from blood (not recorded which). The sequence derives from a woman aged 25 to 39 who had recovered from COVID-19. The V and J genes are TRBV28 and TRBJ2-1; 8 bases are shared with TRBD2. The CDR3: CASSLSPAGVFYNEQFF. Here the CDR3 DNA reads TGTGCCAGCAGTTTGTCCCCAGCGGGAGTCTTCTACAATGAGCAGTTCTTC.